The clone carrying this T cell receptor (beta chain) showed up just a few times. This CDR3 has 16 amino acids. Per the germline V gene, CDR1 is KGHSH and CDR2 is LQKENI. J gave up 7 bases and V 2 bases, and 14 bases lay outside the gene matches. This entry is derived from a study of blood T cell repertoires in COVID-19. In the study overall: T cells, B-cell-depleted T cells, or PBMCs supplied cDNA or gDNA.

In the original processing: Quantification of nucleated cells was approximated via reference gene primer amplification. Profiled with immunoSEQ multiplex PCR; TCRdb holds only in-frame clones, not every one. V and J calls and clone size are given by that table; D and trimming were obtained from the DNA. This table holds roughly 190,000 clones, roughly 76% found once. The origin of this receptor is a woman aged 40 to 50 with COVID-19, enrolled during active disease. This chain links TRBV18 with TRBJ2-7; 7 bases align to TRBD1. Sequenced input: peripheral blood. In DNA form, the CDR3 reads TGTGCCAGCTCACCATCCCCCGGGACAGCCATTCGTGAGCAGTACTTC. As protein: CASSPSPGTAIREQYF.